This record looks at one T cell receptor beta chain sequence and its context. Its antigen remains unknown. Through a sample-barcoded 5' primer and a J-beta primer mix, a second PCR was run for roughly 6 to 11 cycles. TCRdb re-called the 5' RACE reads with MiXCR, one entry per CDR3 protein. The profile shows some 730,000 distinct CDR3 sequences, about 24% of them singletons. The data originate from a study of blood T cells in healthy people across ages. Every sample yielded at least 7 million isolated PBMCs. The germline V gene encodes CDR1 LGHNA and CDR2 YSLEER. This CDR3 contains 14 residues. V gave up 4 bases and J gave up 2 bases, with 9 bases separating them. Whole-study findings and limits: Older individuals had lower TCR beta diversity per million T cells (the decline was roughly linear).

The gene calls are TRBV4-3 and TRBJ2-1; D may be TRBD2 (6 bases). The material sequenced was blood. The clonotype originates from a man between 65 and 85 years old in good health. The CDR3 region has the DNA TGCGCCAGCAGCCCGTCGGGAGCCTACAATGAGCAGTTCTTC. It specifies CASSPSGAYNEQFF.